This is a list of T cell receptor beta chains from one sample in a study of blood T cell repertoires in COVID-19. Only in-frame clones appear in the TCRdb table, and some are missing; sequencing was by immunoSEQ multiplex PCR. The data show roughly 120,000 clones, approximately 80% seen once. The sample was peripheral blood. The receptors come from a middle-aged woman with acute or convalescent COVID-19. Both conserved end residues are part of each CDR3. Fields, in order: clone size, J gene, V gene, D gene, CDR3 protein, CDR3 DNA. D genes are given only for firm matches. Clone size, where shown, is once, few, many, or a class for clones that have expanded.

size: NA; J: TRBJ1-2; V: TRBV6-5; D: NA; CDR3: CASRSTGILNYGYTF; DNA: TGTGCCAGCAGGTCTACAGGGATACTTAACTATGGCTACACCTTC
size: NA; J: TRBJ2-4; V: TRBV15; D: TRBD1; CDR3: CATSRAGLGQGLKGIQYF; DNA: TGTGCCACCAGCAGAGCCGGATTAGGACAGGGCCTGAAGGGCATTCAGTACTTC
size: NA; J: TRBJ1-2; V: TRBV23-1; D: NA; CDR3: CASIGRGLAYPGYTF; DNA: TGCGCCAGCATTGGGAGGGGCCTCGCCTACCCGGGCTACACCTTC
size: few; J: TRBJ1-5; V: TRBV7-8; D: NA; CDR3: CASSLAQQGFNQPQHF; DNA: TGTGCCAGCAGCTTAGCGCAACAGGGTTTCAATCAGCCCCAGCATTTT
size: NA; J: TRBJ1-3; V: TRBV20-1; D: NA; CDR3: CRGQNGNTIYF; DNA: TGCAGAGGACAAAACGGAAACACCATATATTTT
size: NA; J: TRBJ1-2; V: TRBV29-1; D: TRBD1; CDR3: CSVRDREWGYYGYTF; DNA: TGCAGCGTCCGGGACAGGGAGTGGGGGTACTATGGCTACACCTTC
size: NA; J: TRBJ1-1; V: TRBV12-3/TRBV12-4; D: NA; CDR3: CASSTGGLGEAFF; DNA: TGTGCCAGCAGCACCGGGGGACTCGGTGAAGCTTTCTTT
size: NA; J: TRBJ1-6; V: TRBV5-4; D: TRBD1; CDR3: CASSGTGAPSPLHF; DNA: TGTGCCAGCAGCGGAACAGGGGCCCCTTCACCCCTCCACTTT
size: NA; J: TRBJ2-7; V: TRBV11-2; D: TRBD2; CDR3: CASSFSGRDYHEQYF; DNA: TGTGCCAGCAGCTTCTCGGGCAGGGACTACCACGAGCAGTACTTC
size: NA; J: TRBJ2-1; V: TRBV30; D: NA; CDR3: CAWRGPVSYNEQFF; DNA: TGTGCCTGGAGGGGGCCCGTCTCCTACAATGAGCAGTTCTTC
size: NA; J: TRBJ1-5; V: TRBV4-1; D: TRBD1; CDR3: CASGTGAQPQHF; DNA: TGCGCCAGTGGTACAGGGGCCCAGCCCCAGCATTTT
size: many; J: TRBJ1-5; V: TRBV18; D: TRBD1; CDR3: CASSPDRVDSNQPQHF; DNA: TGTGCCAGCTCACCAGACAGGGTAGATAGCAATCAGCCCCAGCATTTT
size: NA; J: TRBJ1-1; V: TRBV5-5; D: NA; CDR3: CASSLVHSNTEAFF; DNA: TGTGCCAGCAGCTTAGTACATTCTAACACTGAAGCTTTCTTT
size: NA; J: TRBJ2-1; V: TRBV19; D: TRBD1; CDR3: CASSVRQGSGSYNEQFF; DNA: TGTGCCAGTAGTGTCCGACAGGGGTCGGGCTCCTACAATGAGCAGTTCTTC
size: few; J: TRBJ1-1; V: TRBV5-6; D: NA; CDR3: CASSSPRNTEAFF; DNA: TGTGCCAGCAGCTCACCCAGGAACACTGAAGCTTTCTTT
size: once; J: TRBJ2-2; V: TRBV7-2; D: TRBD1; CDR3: CASSSQTRTGRELFF; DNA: TGTGCCAGCAGCTCCCAAACCCGGACAGGGCGGGAGCTGTTTTTT
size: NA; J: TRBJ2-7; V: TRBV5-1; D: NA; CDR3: CASSLHFLTDVGQYF; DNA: TGCGCCAGCAGCCTCCACTTTCTGACAGATGTTGGGCAGTACTTC
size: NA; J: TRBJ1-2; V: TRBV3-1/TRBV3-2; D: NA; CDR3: CASSPLLQGGGGYTF; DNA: TGTGCCAGCAGTCCCCTACTCCAGGGAGGCGGTGGCTACACCTTC
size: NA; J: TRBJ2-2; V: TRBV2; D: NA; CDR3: CASRGRINTGELFF; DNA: TGTGCCAGCAGGGGCCGGATCAACACCGGGGAGCTGTTTTTT
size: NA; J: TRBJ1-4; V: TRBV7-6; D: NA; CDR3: CASSLAPTSATNEKLFF; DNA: TGTGCCAGCAGCTTAGCCCCTACCTCGGCAACTAATGAAAAACTGTTTTTT
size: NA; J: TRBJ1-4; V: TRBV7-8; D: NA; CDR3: CASSFGGAGEKLFF; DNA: TGTGCCAGCAGCTTTGGGGGGGCTGGTGAAAAACTGTTTTTT
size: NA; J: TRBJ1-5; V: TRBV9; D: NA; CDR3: CASSRSGGNQPQHF; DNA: TGTGCCAGCAGCCGGTCGGGTGGCAATCAGCCCCAGCATTTT
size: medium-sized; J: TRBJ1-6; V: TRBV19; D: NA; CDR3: CASSLGRMNSPLHF; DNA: TGTGCCAGTAGTCTGGGGCGGATGAATTCACCCCTCCACTTT
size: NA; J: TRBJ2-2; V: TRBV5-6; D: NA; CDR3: CASSTQRGNTGELFF; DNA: TGTGCCAGCAGCACCCAGCGAGGAAACACCGGGGAGCTGTTTTTT
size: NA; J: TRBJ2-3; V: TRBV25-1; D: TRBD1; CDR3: CASSEVIGQGRYTQYF; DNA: TGTGCCAGCAGTGAAGTAATTGGACAGGGGAGGTATACGCAGTATTTT
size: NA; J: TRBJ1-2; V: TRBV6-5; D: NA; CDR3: CASTPGYGGSYGYTF; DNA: TGTGCCAGCACTCCGGGGTATGGGGGGTCCTATGGCTACACCTTC
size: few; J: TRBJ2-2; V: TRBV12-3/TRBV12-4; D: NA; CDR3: CASGRGNTGELFF; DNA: TGTGCCAGCGGCAGAGGAAACACCGGGGAGCTGTTTTTT
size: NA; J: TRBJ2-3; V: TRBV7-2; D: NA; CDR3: CASRSGGRGTDTQYF; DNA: TGTGCCAGCAGATCGGGGGGCCGGGGCACAGATACGCAGTATTTT
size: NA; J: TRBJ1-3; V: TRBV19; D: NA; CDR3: CASSMTGDQRGYF; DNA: TGTGCCAGTAGTATGACAGGAGATCAAAGAGGATATTTT
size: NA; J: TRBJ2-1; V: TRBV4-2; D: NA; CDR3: CASSQVVRGSNEQFF; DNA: TGTGCCAGCAGCCAAGTGGTCAGGGGCAGCAATGAGCAGTTCTTC
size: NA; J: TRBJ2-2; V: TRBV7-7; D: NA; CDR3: CASSPGRGAGELFF; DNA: TGTGCCAGCAGCCCCGGTAGGGGTGCCGGGGAGCTGTTTTTT
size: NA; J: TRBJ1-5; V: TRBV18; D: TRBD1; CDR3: CASSLRQGDQPQHF; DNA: TGTGCCAGCTCACTGAGACAGGGGGATCAGCCCCAGCATTTT
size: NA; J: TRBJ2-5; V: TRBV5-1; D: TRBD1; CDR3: CASSRRQGIFQETQYF; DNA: TGCGCCAGCAGCCGTCGACAGGGGATTTTCCAAGAGACCCAGTACTTC
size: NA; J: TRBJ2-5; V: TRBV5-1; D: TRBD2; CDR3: CASRGLAGFSQETQYF; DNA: TGCGCCAGCAGGGGACTAGCGGGGTTCTCTCAAGAGACCCAGTACTTC
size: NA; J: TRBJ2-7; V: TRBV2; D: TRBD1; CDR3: CASQGTGGQYEQYF; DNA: TGTGCCAGCCAAGGGACAGGGGGCCAATACGAGCAGTACTTC
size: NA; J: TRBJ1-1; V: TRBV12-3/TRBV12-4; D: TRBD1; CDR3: CASSQGANTEAFF; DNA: TGTGCCAGCAGTCAGGGGGCTAACACTGAAGCTTTCTTT
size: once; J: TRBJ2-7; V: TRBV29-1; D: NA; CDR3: CSANRGGTYEQYF; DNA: TGCAGCGCCAACAGGGGGGGAACCTACGAGCAGTACTTC
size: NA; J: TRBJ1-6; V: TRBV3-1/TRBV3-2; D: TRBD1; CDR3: CASRHGQGGSPLHF; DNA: TGTGCCAGCAGACATGGACAGGGCGGCTCACCCCTCCACTTT
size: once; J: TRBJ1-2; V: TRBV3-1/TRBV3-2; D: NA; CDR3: CASRGGNNYGYTF; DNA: TGTGCCAGCAGGGGAGGTAATAACTATGGCTACACCTTC